The 7 T cell receptor beta chains given below trace back to one sample, sequenced in a study of identical twins. MiXCR, run by TCRdb on the 5' RACE reads, gives a single entry per CDR3 protein. The sample consists of over 550,000 distinct CDR3 sequences, around 7.5% of them appearing once. The same sample was also studied in work on yellow fever vaccine responses in identical twins.

Sequenced: PBMCs. These receptors all stem from a woman under 30 in good health.

This chain joins TRBV7-2 and TRBJ2-1; TRBD2 matches at 15 bases. With 3 bases clipped from V and 6 bases from J, the junction kept 6 bases outside the gene matches. The CDR3 totals 17 residues. Per germline, CDR1 SGHTA and CDR2 FQGNSA. CDR3 loop: CASSLGLAGGVGNEQFF. CDR3 DNA sequence: TGTGCCAGCAGCTTGGGACTAGCGGGAGGTGTCGGCAATGAGCAGTTCTTC.

The V gene is TRBV9, the J gene TRBJ1-2; D might be TRBD1 (5 bases). V was cut by 3 bases and J by 3 bases, with 12 bases left in between. Germline values: CDR1 SGDLS, CDR2 YYNGEE. The CDR3 runs to 14 residues. The DNA of the CDR3 is TGTGCCAGCAGCGCCCCGGGACGGGACTATGGCTACACCTTC. Residues: CASSAPGRDYGYTF. The full variable domain, completed using reference TRBV9 and TRBJ1-2, is DSGVTQTPKHLITATGQRVTLRCSPRSGDLSVYWYQQSLDQGLQFLIQYYNGEERAKGNILERFSAQQFPDLHSELNLSSLELGDSALYFCASSAPGRDYGYTFGSGTRLTVV.

The rearrangement links TRBV27 to TRBJ2-5, with 7 bases fitting TRBD2. With 6 bases clipped from V and 9 bases from J, the junction kept 10 bases outside the gene matches. The germline CDR1 and CDR2 sequences are MNHEY and SMNVEV (reference sequence). CDR3 length: 13 amino acids. The CDR3 sequence is CASSRTRLGSQYF. The CDR3 coding sequence is TGTGCCAGCAGCCGGACTAGACTTGGGTCCCAGTACTTC.

The count of this clonotype is one. CDR3 DNA: TGCAGCGTTGACACCGAGGGCTATTACAATGAGCAGTTCTTC. Protein: CSVDTEGYYNEQFF. The chain has TRBV29-1 and TRBJ2-1, with D possibly matching TRBD2 (5 bases). The CDR3 has 14 residues. V lost 3 bases and J lost 4, with 13 bases in between. Per germline, CDR1 SQVTM and CDR2 ANQGSEA.

This clonotype came up a few times. The rearrangement joins TRBV6-5 to TRBJ2-3, with no clear D. The V and J ends lost 0 bases and 3 bases respectively, with 7 bases between them. The CDR3 is made up of 14 amino acids. Per germline, CDR1 MNHEY and CDR2 SVGAGI. CDR3 region: CASSYSTLTDTQYF. The DNA for the CDR3 is TGTGCCAGCAGTTACTCGACATTAACAGATACGCAGTATTTT.

The chain is built from TRBV4-1 and TRBJ1-1, with D perhaps matching TRBD1 (6 bases). With 3 bases removed from V and 1 base from J, the gap between germline ends came to 15 bases. This CDR3 contains 16 residues. Germline V gene sequence: CDR1 MGHRA, CDR2 YSYEKL. CDR3 sequence reads: CASSQVTGHTNTEAFF. As DNA, the CDR3 is TGCGCCAGCAGCCAGGTAACGGGACATACGAACACTGAAGCTTTCTTT.

The CDR3 reads CASSSERGRETQYF. The CDR3 DNA reads as TGCGCCAGCAGCTCTGAGCGGGGACGGGAGACCCAGTACTTC. The chain uses TRBV5-1 and TRBJ2-5; 7 bases are a match to TRBD2. The J segment lost 5 bases and the V segment lost 3 bases, leaving 7 bases of the junction unmatched. CDR3 length: 14 amino acids. CDR1 is SGHRS and CDR2 is YFSETQ in the germline V gene.